The clone carrying this T cell receptor (beta chain) was found a few times. Its antigen remains unknown. This entry is derived from a study of vaccination effects on CD4 cells after COVID-19. Viral peptide pool expansion of antigen-specific CD4+ T cells preceded sequencing in the ViraFEST assay. After less than 11 days in culture, the CD4+ T cells were isolated. Vaccine recipients had no previous SARS-CoV-2 infection; their nucleocapsid antibodies were negative. A few million PBMC were placed in each well, which was supplemented with 10 IU/ml IL-2 and around 9.4 ug/ml peptides. Germline lookup yields CDR1 SGHTA and CDR2 FQGTGA. Trimming removed 1 base from V and 6 bases from J, with 11 bases in between. This CDR3 comprises 14 residues. The method was immunoSEQ multiplex PCR; TCRdb's version includes in-frame clones alone and lacks a portion of them. This sample carries roughly 76,000 clones, roughly 72% of them seen once, and the ten largest clones take 1.5% to 2%.

The sample was CD4+ T cells from PBMCs cultured with HCoV-229E spike peptides, taken before COVID-19 vaccination. The source of this sequence is a human donor who received a COVID-19 vaccine. The chain carries TRBV7-3 and TRBJ2-3; D possibly corresponds to TRBD2 (5 bases). The CDR3 DNA is TGTGCCAGCAGCTTAAGACTAAATGGGGATACGCAGTATTTT. This translates into CASSLRLNGDTQYF.